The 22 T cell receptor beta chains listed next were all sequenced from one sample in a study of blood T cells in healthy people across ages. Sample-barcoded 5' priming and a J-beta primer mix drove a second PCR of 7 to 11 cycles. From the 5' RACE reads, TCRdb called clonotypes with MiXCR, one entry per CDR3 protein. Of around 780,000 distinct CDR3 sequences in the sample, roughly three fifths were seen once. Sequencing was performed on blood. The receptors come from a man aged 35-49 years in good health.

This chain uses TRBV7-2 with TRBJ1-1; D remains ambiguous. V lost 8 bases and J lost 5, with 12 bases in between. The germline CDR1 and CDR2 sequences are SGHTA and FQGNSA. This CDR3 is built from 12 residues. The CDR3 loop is CASSNGLTEAFF. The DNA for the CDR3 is TGTGCCAGCTCTAATGGGTTGACTGAAGCTTTCTTT.

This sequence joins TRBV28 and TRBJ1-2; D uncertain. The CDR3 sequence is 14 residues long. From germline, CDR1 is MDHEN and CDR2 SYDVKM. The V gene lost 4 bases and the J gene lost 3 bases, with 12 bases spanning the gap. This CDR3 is CASSSDDRDYGYTF. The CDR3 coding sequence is TGTGCCAGCAGTTCGGACGACCGAGACTATGGCTACACCTTC.

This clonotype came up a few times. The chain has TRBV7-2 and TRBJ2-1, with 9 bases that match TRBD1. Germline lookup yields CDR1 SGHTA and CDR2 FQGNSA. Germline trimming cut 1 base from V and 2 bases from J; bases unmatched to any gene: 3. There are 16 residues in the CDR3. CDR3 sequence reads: CASSLGGQGTYNEQFF. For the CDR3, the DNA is TGTGCCAGCAGCTTAGGGGGACAGGGAACCTACAATGAGCAGTTCTTC.

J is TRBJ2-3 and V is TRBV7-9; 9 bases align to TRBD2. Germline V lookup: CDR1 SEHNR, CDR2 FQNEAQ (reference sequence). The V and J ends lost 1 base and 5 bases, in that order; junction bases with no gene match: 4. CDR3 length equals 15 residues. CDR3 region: CASSLGAGGQDTQYF. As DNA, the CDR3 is TGTGCCAGCAGCTTAGGTGCGGGGGGGCAAGATACGCAGTATTTT.

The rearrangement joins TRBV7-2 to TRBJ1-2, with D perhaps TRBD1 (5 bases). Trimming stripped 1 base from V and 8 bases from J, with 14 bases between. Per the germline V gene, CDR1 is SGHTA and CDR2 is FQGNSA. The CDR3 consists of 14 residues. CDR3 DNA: TGTGCCAGCAGCTTAGGGAGAGGGGAAGAAGGCTACACCTTC. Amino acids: CASSLGRGEEGYTF.

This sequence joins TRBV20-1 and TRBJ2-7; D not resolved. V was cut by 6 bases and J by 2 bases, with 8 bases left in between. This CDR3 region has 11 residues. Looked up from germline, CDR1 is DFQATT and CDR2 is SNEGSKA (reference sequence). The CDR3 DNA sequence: TGCAGTGCCCCAGCCACCTACGAGCAGTACTTC. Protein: CSAPATYEQYF.

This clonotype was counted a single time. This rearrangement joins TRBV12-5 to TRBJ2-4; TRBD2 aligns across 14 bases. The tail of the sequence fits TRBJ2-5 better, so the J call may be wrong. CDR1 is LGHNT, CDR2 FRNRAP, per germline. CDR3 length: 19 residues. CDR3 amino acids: CASGVPSMGLAGAGETQYF. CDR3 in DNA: TGTGCTAGTGGTGTACCATCCATGGGACTAGCGGGGGCGGGAGAGACCCAGTACTTC.

CDR3 coding DNA: TGTGCCAGCAGCGCTCCCGGGGTAGAGGGTGGCTACACCTTC. It specifies CASSAPGVEGGYTF. The chain combines TRBV6-5 with TRBJ1-2; unclear D gene. Germline CDR1 reads MNHEY; CDR2 reads SVGAGI. V was trimmed by 6 bases and J by 7 bases, leaving 18 bases between them. The CDR3 is 14 amino acids.

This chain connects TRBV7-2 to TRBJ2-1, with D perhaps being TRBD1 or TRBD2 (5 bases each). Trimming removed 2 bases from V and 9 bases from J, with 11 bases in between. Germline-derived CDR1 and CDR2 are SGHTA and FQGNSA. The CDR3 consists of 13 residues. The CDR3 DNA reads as TGTGCCAGCAGCTTAACGGGGCTGGGTGAGCAGTTCTTC. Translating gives CASSLTGLGEQFF.

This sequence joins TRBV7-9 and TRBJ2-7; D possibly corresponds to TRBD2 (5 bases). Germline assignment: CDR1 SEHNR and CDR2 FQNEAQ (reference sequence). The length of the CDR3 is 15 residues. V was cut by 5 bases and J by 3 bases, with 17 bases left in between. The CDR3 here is CASSPPGVRDYEQYF. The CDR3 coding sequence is TGTGCCAGCAGCCCGCCCGGGGTTAGGGACTACGAGCAGTACTTC.

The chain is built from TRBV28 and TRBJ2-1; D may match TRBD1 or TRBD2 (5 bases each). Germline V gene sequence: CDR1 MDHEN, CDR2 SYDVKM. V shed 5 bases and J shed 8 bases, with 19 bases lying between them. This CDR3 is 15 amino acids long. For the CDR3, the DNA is TGTGCCAGCAGTCTACCGGGACGGCTAAGAGATGAGCAGTTCTTC. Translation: CASSLPGRLRDEQFF.

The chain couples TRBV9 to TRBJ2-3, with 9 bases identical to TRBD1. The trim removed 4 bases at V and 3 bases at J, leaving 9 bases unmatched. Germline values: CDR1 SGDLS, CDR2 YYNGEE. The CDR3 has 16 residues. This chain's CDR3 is CASSPTTGGGTDTQYF. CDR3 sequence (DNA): TGTGCCAGCAGCCCGACGACAGGGGGTGGGACAGATACGCAGTATTTT. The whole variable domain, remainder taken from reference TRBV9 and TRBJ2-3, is DSGVTQTPKHLITATGQRVTLRCSPRSGDLSVYWYQQSLDQGLQFLIQYYNGEERAKGNILERFSAQQFPDLHSELNLSSLELGDSALYFCASSPTTGGGTDTQYFGPGTRLTVL.

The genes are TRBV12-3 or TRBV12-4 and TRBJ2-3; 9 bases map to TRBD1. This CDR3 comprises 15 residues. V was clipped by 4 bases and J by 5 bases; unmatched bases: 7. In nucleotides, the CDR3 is TGTGCCAGCAGTTGGGGACAGGGCAATGGAGATACGCAGTATTTT. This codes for CASSWGQGNGDTQYF.

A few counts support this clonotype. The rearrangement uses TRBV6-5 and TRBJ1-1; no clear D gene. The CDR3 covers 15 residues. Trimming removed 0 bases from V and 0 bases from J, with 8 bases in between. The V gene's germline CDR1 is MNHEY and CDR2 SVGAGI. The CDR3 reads CASSYSTDMNTEAFF. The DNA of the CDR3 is TGTGCCAGCAGTTACTCGACGGATATGAACACTGAAGCTTTCTTT.

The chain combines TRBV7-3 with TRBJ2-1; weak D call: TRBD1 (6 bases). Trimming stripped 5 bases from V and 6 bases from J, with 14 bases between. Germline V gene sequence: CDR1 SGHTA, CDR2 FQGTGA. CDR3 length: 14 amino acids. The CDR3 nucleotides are TGTGCCAGCAGCACGGACCAGGGGTCCAATGAGCAGTTCTTC. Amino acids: CASSTDQGSNEQFF.

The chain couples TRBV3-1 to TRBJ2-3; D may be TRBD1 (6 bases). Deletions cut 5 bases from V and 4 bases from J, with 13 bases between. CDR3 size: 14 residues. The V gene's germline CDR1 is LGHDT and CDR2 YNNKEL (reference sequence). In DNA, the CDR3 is TGTGCCAGCAGCGACGACAGGATCGCAGATACGCAGTATTTT. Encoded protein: CASSDDRIADTQYF.

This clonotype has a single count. The CDR3 DNA reads as TGTGCCAGCAGCAGGGAGACCAGGGGAGCCGCGAACACCGGGGAGCTGTTTTTT. This translates into CASSRETRGAANTGELFF. The chain links TRBV7-3 to TRBJ2-2; possible D gene TRBD1, 6 bases. The germline V and J ends were trimmed by 5 bases and 0 bases, with 19 bases remaining between them. The germline gives CDR1 SGHTA, CDR2 FQGTGA. The CDR3 consists of 18 residues.

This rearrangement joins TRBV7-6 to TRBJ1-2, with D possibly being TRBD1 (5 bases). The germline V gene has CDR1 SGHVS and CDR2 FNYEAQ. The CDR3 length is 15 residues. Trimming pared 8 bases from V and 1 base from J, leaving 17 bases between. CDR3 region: CASGPYRDYNYGYTF. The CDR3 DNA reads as TGTGCCAGCGGACCGTACCGGGACTATAACTATGGCTACACCTTC.

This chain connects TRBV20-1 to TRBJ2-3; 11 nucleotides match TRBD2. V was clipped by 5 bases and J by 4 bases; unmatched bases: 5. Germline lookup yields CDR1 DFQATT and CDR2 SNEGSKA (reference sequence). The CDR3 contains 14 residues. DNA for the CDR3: TGCAGTGCTTTGGGGACTAGCGGCGCAGATACGCAGTATTTT. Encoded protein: CSALGTSGADTQYF.

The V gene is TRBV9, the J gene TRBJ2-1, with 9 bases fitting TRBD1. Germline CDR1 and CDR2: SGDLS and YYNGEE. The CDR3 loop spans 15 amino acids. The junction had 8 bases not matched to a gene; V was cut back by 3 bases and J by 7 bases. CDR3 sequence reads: CASSGGDRVTNEQFF. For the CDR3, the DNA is TGTGCCAGCAGCGGGGGGGACAGGGTAACGAATGAGCAGTTCTTC.

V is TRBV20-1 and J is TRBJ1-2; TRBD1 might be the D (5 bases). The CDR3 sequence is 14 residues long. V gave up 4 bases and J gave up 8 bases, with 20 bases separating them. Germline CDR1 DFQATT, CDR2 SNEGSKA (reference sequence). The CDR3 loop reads CSANQDPGTLGYTF. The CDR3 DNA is TGCAGTGCTAATCAGGACCCTGGGACGTTGGGCTACACCTTC.

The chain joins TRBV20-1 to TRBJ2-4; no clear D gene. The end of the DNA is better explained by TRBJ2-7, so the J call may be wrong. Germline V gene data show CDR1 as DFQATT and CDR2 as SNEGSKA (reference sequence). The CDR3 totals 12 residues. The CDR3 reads CSARIRPYEQYF. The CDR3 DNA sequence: TGCAGTGCTAGAATACGCCCCTACGAGCAGTACTTC.